The present entry profiles one T cell receptor beta chain with its context. Its antigen remains unidentified. The record originates from a study of T cell responses to AZD1222 COVID-19 vaccine. Study results and caveats: Without day 14 samples, only post-peak T cell repertoires were studied.

V shed 5 bases, J shed 8 bases, and the junction held 9 bases outside the gene matches. CDR3 size: 16 residues. CDR1 and CDR2 from the germline V gene are SGHTA and FQGTGA. Assay used: immunoSEQ multiplex PCR; TCRdb lists only in-frame clones, some missing. This table holds about 100,000 clones, approximately 90% found once. V gene TRBV7-3 combines with J gene TRBJ2-1, with 13 positions matching TRBD2. The source was peripheral blood, collected on day 0 of AZD1222 vaccination. The clonotype was recovered from an adult in good health. CDR3 in amino acids: CASSLSGTSGVYEQFF. CDR3 in DNA: TGTGCCAGCAGCCTCTCCGGGACTAGCGGGGTCTATGAGCAGTTCTTC.